Presented here are 22 T cell receptor beta chains from one specimen sequenced in a study of T cell changes during pregnancy in multiple sclerosis. The table came from immunoSEQ multiplex PCR; TCRdb's copy has only in-frame clones and leaves some out. The table lists 60,000 to 65,000 clones, about 92% of them singletons. The source material was peripheral blood, sampled in the second trimester of pregnancy. These receptor sequences come from a female donor in good health, enrolled as a control in a pregnancy study.

The rearrangement joins TRBV18 to TRBJ2-5; D is perhaps TRBD1 (5 bases). The V and J ends lost 3 bases and 5 bases respectively, with 13 bases between them. The CDR3 loop spans 14 amino acids. The germline gives CDR1 KGHSH, CDR2 LQKENI. The CDR3 is CASSPSQGTETQYF. The DNA for the CDR3 is TGTGCCAGCTCACCTTCTCAGGGAACGGAGACCCAGTACTTC. The variable domain in full, with the rest retrieved from reference TRBV18 and TRBJ2-5, is NAGVMQNPRHLVRRRGQEARLRCSPMKGHSHVYWYRQLPEEGLKFMVYLQKENIIDESGMPKERFSAEFPKEGPSILRIQQVVRGDSAAYFCASSPSQGTETQYFGPGTRLLVL.

The gene calls are TRBV18 and TRBJ2-7; D perhaps matches TRBD2 (5 bases). The CDR3 is 16 residues long. Germline values: CDR1 KGHSH, CDR2 LQKENI. Trimming stripped 5 bases from V and 1 base from J, with 18 bases between. This chain's CDR3 is CASSSAATGYSYEQYF. CDR3 DNA sequence: TGTGCCAGCTCATCCGCAGCGACGGGGTATTCCTACGAGCAGTACTTC.

The genes are TRBV7-9 and TRBJ1-6; the match to TRBD1 covers 7 bases. CDR3 size: 18 residues. V gave up 2 bases and J gave up 5 bases; unmatched junction bases: 12. The germline V gene encodes CDR1 SEHNR and CDR2 FQNEAQ (reference sequence). CDR3 in amino acids: CASSLTYLGQAHNSPLHF. CDR3 bases: TGTGCCAGCAGCTTAACCTACCTTGGACAGGCCCATAATTCACCCCTCCACTTT.

The CDR3: CASSPAGLNNEQFF. In DNA, the CDR3 is TGTGCCAGCAGCCCGGCGGGACTCAACAATGAGCAGTTCTTC. The chain recombines TRBV7-2 with TRBJ2-1; maybe TRBD2 (6 bases). CDR1 is SGHTA, CDR2 FQGNSA, per germline. Trimming stripped 5 bases from V and 5 bases from J, with 13 bases between. CDR3 length: 14 residues.

The chain joins TRBV19 to TRBJ2-7, with 9 positions matching TRBD1. The CDR3 has 19 residues. V shed 3 bases and J 4 bases; nucleotides not matched to a gene: 19. Germline loops: CDR1 LNHDA, CDR2 SQIVND (reference sequence). The CDR3: CASSIPPAIAGTGLYEQYF. Here the CDR3 DNA reads TGTGCCAGTAGTATTCCGCCCGCCATCGCCGGGACAGGGCTTTACGAGCAGTACTTC.

The V and J genes are TRBV5-1 and TRBJ2-1; possible D gene TRBD2, 5 bases. The V gene lost 0 bases and the J gene lost 7 bases, with 8 bases spanning the gap. Germline lookup yields CDR1 SGHRS and CDR2 YFSETQ. The length of the CDR3 is 13 residues. CDR3 bases: TGCGCCAGCAGCTTGGTACGGGGAAATGAGCAGTTCTTC. This codes for CASSLVRGNEQFF.

V and J are TRBV10-3 and TRBJ2-3, with D possibly TRBD1 on 6 matching bases. This CDR3 is built from 13 residues. Germline-derived CDR1 and CDR2 are ENHRY and SYGVKD. Deletions cut 6 bases from V and 1 base from J, with 8 bases between. Here the CDR3 DNA reads TGTGCCATCAGGGACAGACGCACAGATACGCAGTATTTT. This codes for CAIRDRRTDTQYF.

Here the CDR3 reads CASFGDRLYNEQFF. The CDR3 DNA sequence: TGTGCCAGCTTTGGGGACAGACTATACAATGAGCAGTTCTTC. This sequence joins TRBV28 and TRBJ2-1; 7 bases map to TRBD1. The CDR3 has 14 residues. The trim removed 8 bases at V and 4 bases at J, leaving 8 bases unmatched. Germline V gene lookup returns CDR1 MDHEN and CDR2 SYDVKM. Variable domain in full (rest from reference TRBV28 and TRBJ2-1): DVKVTQSSRYLVKRTGEKVFLECVQDMDHENMFWYRQDPGLGLRLIYFSYDVKMKEKGDIPEGYSVSREKKERFSLILESASTNQTSMYLCASFGDRLYNEQFFGPGTRLTVL.

The V gene is TRBV7-2, the J gene TRBJ2-1; TRBD2 matches at 7 bases. Germline V gene sequence: CDR1 SGHTA, CDR2 FQGNSA. The J segment lost 7 bases and the V segment lost 5 bases, leaving 14 bases of the junction unmatched. The CDR3 loop spans 16 amino acids. The CDR3 bases are TGTGCCAGCAGCGATAGGACTAGTTGGGTCCGGAATGAGCAGTTCTTC. It codes for CASSDRTSWVRNEQFF.

CDR3 region: CASSPRTGDGGYNEQFF. The DNA for the CDR3 is TGTGCCAGCAGCCCACGGACAGGGGATGGGGGTTACAATGAGCAGTTCTTC. This chain connects TRBV4-2 to TRBJ2-1; 9 positions match TRBD1. There are 17 residues in the CDR3. The germline V gene encodes CDR1 LGHNA and CDR2 YNFKEQ. V lost 4 bases to trimming and J lost 4 bases; unmatched junction nucleotides: 11.

This chain joins TRBV7-8 and TRBJ2-7; a possible D gene is TRBD2 (6 bases). V was shortened by 3 bases and J by 3 bases, with 12 bases between the two germline ends. Germline-derived CDR1 and CDR2 are SGHVS and FQNEAQ. The CDR3 totals 14 residues. CDR3 region: CASSFGGVYYEQYF. CDR3 DNA: TGTGCCAGCAGCTTCGGGGGAGTCTACTACGAGCAGTACTTC.

The chain carries TRBV4-2 and TRBJ2-2; a possible D gene is TRBD2 (6 bases). Germline CDR1 and CDR2: LGHNA and YNFKEQ. V dropped 1 base and J dropped 8 bases, with 14 bases sitting between them. The CDR3 runs to 15 residues. The CDR3 region is CASSQGQRRGGELFF. Written as DNA, the CDR3 is TGTGCCAGCAGCCAAGGACAGCGTCGGGGGGGGGAGCTGTTTTTT.

The V and J genes are TRBV11-2 and TRBJ1-1, with 9 bases that match TRBD1. V lost 6 bases, J lost 3 bases, and 11 bases stayed unmatched. The CDR3 runs 16 residues. Germline CDR1 reads SGHAT; CDR2 reads FQNNGV. CDR3 sequence: CASSRRQGELYTEAFF. CDR3 coding DNA: TGTGCCAGCAGTCGTAGACAGGGGGAGTTGTACACTGAAGCTTTCTTT.

V gene TRBV9 combines with J gene TRBJ2-5; TRBD1 aligns across 9 bases. V gave up 4 bases and J gave up 5 bases; unmatched junction bases: 6. This CDR3 is 14 amino acids long. Germline-derived CDR1 and CDR2 are SGDLS and YYNGEE. The CDR3 is CASSSTGGRETQYF. The CDR3 nucleotides read TGTGCCAGCAGCTCCACAGGGGGCAGGGAGACCCAGTACTTC. Based on the CDR3 plus reference TRBV9 and TRBJ2-5, the full variable domain is DSGVTQTPKHLITATGQRVTLRCSPRSGDLSVYWYQQSLDQGLQFLIQYYNGEERAKGNILERFSAQQFPDLHSELNLSSLELGDSALYFCASSSTGGRETQYFGPGTRLLVL.

The chain carries TRBV5-1 and TRBJ2-1, with 8 nucleotides matching TRBD2. With V trimmed by 8 bases and J by 6 bases, 16 bases remained unmatched. The germline V gene has CDR1 SGHRS and CDR2 YFSETQ. The CDR3 loop spans 16 amino acids. The CDR3 nucleotides read TGCGCCAGTTCCTTCACAACTAGCGGCAACCTCAATGAGCAGTTCTTC. Amino acid sequence: CASSFTTSGNLNEQFF.

The chain combines TRBV14 with TRBJ2-3; 7 bases agree with TRBD2. With 3 bases clipped from V and 6 bases from J, the junction kept 9 bases outside the gene matches. CDR1 is SGHDN, CDR2 FVKESK, per germline. This CDR3 is 15 amino acids long. CDR3 nucleotides: TGTGCCAGCAGCCAGGGACTGGCGGGAGCTGATACGCAGTATTTT. Translating gives CASSQGLAGADTQYF.

This sequence joins TRBV7-2 and TRBJ2-5; possibly TRBD2 for D (5 bases). The germline gives CDR1 SGHTA, CDR2 FQGNSA. Deletions cut 3 bases from V and 6 bases from J, with 11 bases between. CDR3 length: 13 amino acids. Written as DNA, the CDR3 is TGTGCCAGCAGCTTTTCGGGGTCCCAGACCCAGTACTTC. Protein: CASSFSGSQTQYF. Supplemented by reference TRBV7-2 and TRBJ2-5, the full variable domain reads GAGVSQSPSNKVTEKGKDVELRCDPISGHTALYWYRQSLGQGLEFLIYFQGNSAPDKSGLPSDRFSAERTGGSVSTLTIQRTQQEDSAVYLCASSFSGSQTQYFGPGTRLLVL.

This chain uses TRBV4-2 with TRBJ2-3, with 10 bases lining up with TRBD2. CDR3 length: 14 residues. Losses at the gene ends were 6 bases for V and 5 bases for J; bases not matched to a gene: 5. Germline CDR1 reads LGHNA; CDR2 reads YNFKEQ. This CDR3 reads CASSLAGVLDTQYF. CDR3 DNA sequence: TGTGCCAGCAGTCTAGCGGGAGTCTTAGATACGCAGTATTTT.

The chain combines TRBV9 with TRBJ1-2; 9 bases agree with TRBD1. Germline V lookup: CDR1 SGDLS, CDR2 YYNGEE. The J segment lost 1 base and the V segment lost 3 bases, leaving 4 bases of the junction unmatched. The CDR3 is made up of 15 amino acids. The CDR3 sequence: CASSARDRVNYGYTF. The DNA of the CDR3 is TGTGCCAGCAGCGCCCGGGACAGGGTTAACTATGGCTACACCTTC.

The chain has TRBV5-1 and TRBJ2-3, with D maybe TRBD1 (5 bases). CDR1 is SGHRS, CDR2 YFSETQ, per germline. V was cut by 0 bases and J by 6 bases, with 14 bases left in between. The CDR3 extends over 15 amino acids. CDR3 protein: CASSLVRGAGDTQYF. The CDR3 DNA reads TGCGCCAGCAGCTTGGTGCGTGGGGCAGGGGATACGCAGTATTTT.

The chain is built from TRBV27 and TRBJ2-7; TRBD2 matches at 7 bases. The V gene end was trimmed by 8 bases and the J gene end by 2 bases; junction bases not matched to a gene: 9. The CDR3 contains 14 residues. Germline V gives CDR1 MNHEY, CDR2 SMNVEV (reference sequence). CDR3 coding DNA: TGTGCCAGCGCCCGGGGACTAAAAGCCTACGAGCAGTACTTC. It specifies CASARGLKAYEQYF.

This chain connects TRBV19 to TRBJ2-1, with unresolved D. The CDR3 totals 13 residues. Trimming pared 1 base from V and 5 bases from J, leaving 6 bases between. CDR1 is LNHDA and CDR2 is SQIVND in the germline V gene (reference sequence). CDR3 sequence: CASSIGPDNEQFF. In DNA form, the CDR3 reads TGTGCCAGTAGTATAGGTCCTGACAATGAGCAGTTCTTC.